The 20 T cell receptor beta chains below were found in one sample sequenced in a study of T cell repertoires in cytomegalovirus infection. TCRdb ran MiXCR on the reads and lists one entry per CDR3 protein. The table lists a few hundred thousand distinct CDR3 sequences, 17% of them singletons, with around 12% in the top ten. The sequenced material came from PBMCs. The receptors come from a human donor in good health (CMV status not recorded). Some clones in this sample may be carry-over from other donors' samples.

This clonotype was counted a few times. The V and J genes are TRBV7-2 and TRBJ1-1; D is unclear. The CDR3 loop spans 17 amino acids. CDR1 is SGHTA and CDR2 is FQGNSA in the germline V gene. V was trimmed by 1 base and J by 6 bases, leaving 21 bases between them. CDR3 in DNA: TGTGCCAGCAGCTTAGAGGCAGGCTGGGCAACTGAGGCTGAAGCTTTCTTT. Translated, it gives CASSLEAGWATEAEAFF.

This chain connects TRBV29-1 to TRBJ2-2, with D tentatively TRBD2 (6 bases). CDR1 and CDR2 from the germline V gene are SQVTM and ANQGSEA. The V end was cut by 4 bases, the J end by 1 base, with 13 bases between. This CDR3 region has 15 residues. For the CDR3, the DNA is TGCAGCGTTGTGGTGGGGGGAGAGAACACCGGGGAGCTGTTTTTT. It translates to CSVVVGGENTGELFF.

This clonotype was detected only a few times. The rearrangement uses TRBV7-9 and TRBJ1-6; TRBD1 matches 8 bases. The germline CDR1 and CDR2 sequences are SEHNR and FQNEAQ (reference sequence). This CDR3 contains 14 residues. V trimming: 5 bases; J trimming: 8 bases; junction bases outside the gene matches: 5. CDR3 protein: CASSHGQGDSPLHF. The CDR3, as DNA: TGTGCCAGCAGCCATGGACAGGGAGATTCACCCCTCCACTTT.

V gene TRBV12-3 or TRBV12-4 combines with J gene TRBJ2-7, with 12 positions matching TRBD2. V gave up 7 bases and J gave up 3 bases; unmatched junction bases: 4. The CDR3 runs to 14 residues. CDR3 bases: TGTGCCAGCAACCCGGGACTAGCGGGCTACGAGCAGTACTTC. Protein: CASNPGLAGYEQYF.

The chain links TRBV28 to TRBJ1-6, with 9 bases aligning to TRBD1. J gave up 5 bases and V 9 bases, and 14 bases lay outside the gene matches. From germline, CDR1 is MDHEN and CDR2 SYDVKM. The CDR3 consists of 17 residues. The CDR3 protein is CASKQGALRRNNSPLHF. CDR3 nucleotides: TGTGCCAGTAAACAGGGGGCCCTCCGGAGGAATAATTCACCCCTCCACTTT.

This clonotype was observed many times. The chain links TRBV7-6 to TRBJ2-1, with D perhaps matching TRBD1 or TRBD2 (7 bases each). Germline V gene data show CDR1 as SGHVS and CDR2 as FNYEAQ. This CDR3 contains 16 residues. Trimming cost V 2 bases and J 8 bases, with 19 bases left between them. The CDR3 DNA sequence: TGTGCCAGCAGCTTATACGACAGGGCTCGGGAGGATGAGCAGTTCTTC. This sequence encodes CASSLYDRAREDEQFF. Drawing the rest from reference TRBV7-6 and TRBJ2-1, the complete variable domain is GAGVSQSPRYKVTKRGQDVALRCDPISGHVSLYWYRQALGQGPEFLTYFNYEAQQDKSGLPNDRFSAERPEGSISTLTIQRTEQRDSAMYRCASSLYDRAREDEQFFGPGTRLTVL.

J is TRBJ1-5 and V is TRBV4-2; the D gene is possibly TRBD1 (5 bases). The CDR3 consists of 14 residues. V gave up 0 bases and J gave up 7 bases, with 10 bases separating them. Germline-derived CDR1 and CDR2 are LGHNA and YNFKEQ. The CDR3 DNA reads as TGTGCCAGCAGCCAAGATTTTGGGGGGCAGCCCCAGCATTTT. This gives the protein CASSQDFGGQPQHF.

The table lists this clonotype with a few counts. The chain links TRBV5-4 to TRBJ2-5; unclear D gene. This CDR3 region has 13 residues. Between the trimmed V and J ends, which lost 2 bases and 5 bases, there was a span of 10 bases. The V gene's germline CDR1 is SGHNT and CDR2 YYREEE (reference sequence). The CDR3 loop is CASSFWSLETQYF. CDR3 coding DNA: TGTGCCAGCAGCTTTTGGTCTTTGGAGACCCAGTACTTC.

The CDR3 DNA follows: TGCAGTGCTCCTAACACACACGCCCCCGGCGGGCAGTACTTC. Protein: CSAPNTHAPGGQYF. The chain links TRBV20-1 to TRBJ2-7; D call uncertain. Trimming stripped 5 bases from V and 9 bases from J, with 23 bases between. There are 14 residues in the CDR3. In germline, CDR1 is DFQATT, CDR2 SNEGSKA (reference sequence).

There are many counts of this clonotype. The J gene is TRBJ1-2, the V gene TRBV7-8; 10 bases fit TRBD1. Per the germline V gene, CDR1 is SGHVS and CDR2 is FQNEAQ. V dropped 8 bases and J dropped 2; count of bases not matched to a gene: 11. The CDR3 runs to 16 residues. CDR3 amino acids: CASGKSRDRGNYGYTF. The CDR3 DNA reads as TGTGCCAGCGGCAAATCGAGGGACAGGGGCAACTATGGCTACACCTTC. Looking up the rest from reference TRBV7-8 and TRBJ1-2 gives the full variable domain: GAGVSQSPRYKVAKRGQDVALRCDPISGHVSLFWYQQALGQGPEFLTYFQNEAQLDKSGLPSDRFFAERPEGSVSTLKIQRTQQEDSAVYLCASGKSRDRGNYGYTFGSGTRLTVV.

In its sample, this clonotype was seen many times. The chain uses TRBV7-9 and TRBJ2-5, with 10 bases lining up with TRBD1. CDR1 and CDR2 (germline): SEHNR, FQNEAQ (reference sequence). This CDR3 is built from 14 residues. Trimming took 1 base from V and 4 from J; bases not matched to a gene: 0. The CDR3 reads CASSLGQGAETQYF. The CDR3 region has the DNA TGTGCCAGCAGCTTAGGACAGGGGGCAGAGACCCAGTACTTC.

This clonotype was detected only a few times. The gene calls are TRBV27 and TRBJ2-2; D gene ambiguous. The CDR3 contains 15 residues. Trimming cost V 4 bases and J 1 base, with 10 bases left between them. Germline lookup yields CDR1 MNHEY and CDR2 SMNVEV (reference sequence). Written as DNA, the CDR3 is TGTGCCAGCAGTTCCCCCGCTCGGAACACCGGGGAGCTGTTTTTT. This translates into CASSSPARNTGELFF.

This chain connects TRBV6-5 to TRBJ2-6; 9 bases agree with TRBD1. This CDR3 contains 18 residues. The V and J ends lost 6 bases and 4 bases, in that order; junction bases with no gene match: 13. CDR1 and CDR2 from the germline V gene are MNHEY and SVGAGI. The CDR3 protein is CASRGSWTGVAGANVLTF. CDR3 nucleotide sequence: TGTGCCAGCAGGGGGAGTTGGACAGGGGTGGCGGGGGCCAACGTCCTGACTTTC.

This clonotype was observed a few times. At one of its ends the junction is not consistent with the germline gene, which may arise from a read error. V is TRBV12-3 or TRBV12-4 and J is TRBJ1-2; 7 bases map to TRBD1. This CDR3 region has 14 residues. The CDR3 sequence is CASRLGQDNYGYTF. The DNA for the CDR3 is TGTGCCAGCAGATTAGGACAGGATAACTATGGCTACACCTTC.

This clonotype has a handful of counts. The rearrangement joins TRBV5-5 to TRBJ1-1; D unresolved. The V and J ends lost 4 bases and 0 bases respectively, with 16 bases between them. The CDR3 is made up of 16 amino acids. Germline assignment: CDR1 SGHKS and CDR2 YYEKEE (reference sequence). Written as DNA, the CDR3 is TGTGCCAGCAGCCCGTTAAGAACGGAGTTGAACACTGAAGCTTTCTTT. It codes for CASSPLRTELNTEAFF.

The chain has TRBV19 and TRBJ2-2; 7 nucleotides agree with TRBD1. CDR1 LNHDA and CDR2 SQIVND come from the germline V gene (reference sequence). The CDR3 has 16 residues. V was pared by 7 bases and J by 0 bases, with 8 bases of the junction left unmatched. The CDR3 reads CASTGTEPANTGELFF. The CDR3 region has the DNA TGTGCCAGTACCGGGACAGAACCAGCGAACACCGGGGAGCTGTTTTTT. Filled out from reference TRBV19 and TRBJ2-2, the complete variable domain reads DGGITQSPKYLFRKEGQNVTLSCEQNLNHDAMYWYRQDPGQGLRLIYYSQIVNDFQKGDIAEGYSVSREKKESFPLTVTSAQKNPTAFYLCASTGTEPANTGELFFGEGSRLTVL.

A few counts support this clonotype. The V gene is TRBV7-2, the J gene TRBJ2-3; D perhaps matches TRBD1 (6 bases). Germline lookup yields CDR1 SGHTA and CDR2 FQGNSA. Trimming took off 4 bases at V and 6 bases at J, with 8 bases between the two ends. CDR3 length: 12 amino acids. The CDR3 spells CASSSTGDTQYF. In DNA form, the CDR3 reads TGTGCCAGCAGCTCCACAGGGGATACGCAGTATTTT. Variable domain in full (rest from reference TRBV7-2 and TRBJ2-3): GAGVSQSPSNKVTEKGKDVELRCDPISGHTALYWYRQSLGQGLEFLIYFQGNSAPDKSGLPSDRFSAERTGGSVSTLTIQRTQQEDSAVYLCASSSTGDTQYFGPGTRLTVL.

This clonotype was detected a few times. This chain joins TRBV7-3 and TRBJ2-3; D uncertain. With 5 bases removed from V and 5 bases from J, the gap between germline ends came to 5 bases. In germline, CDR1 is SGHTA, CDR2 FQGTGA. This CDR3 comprises 11 residues. The CDR3 DNA reads as TGTGCCAGCAGCACCGGAGATACGCAGTATTTT. Translating it yields CASSTGDTQYF.

The chain joins TRBV28 to TRBJ1-3; possibly TRBD1 for D (5 bases). Germline CDR1 MDHEN, CDR2 SYDVKM. V was pared by 8 bases and J by 0 bases, with 14 bases between. The CDR3 contains 15 residues. The CDR3 DNA is TGTGCCAGCGCCGGTCGGGGGGGCTCTGGAAACACCATATATTTT. Amino acid sequence: CASAGRGGSGNTIYF. Variable domain in full (rest from reference TRBV28 and TRBJ1-3): DVKVTQSSRYLVKRTGEKVFLECVQDMDHENMFWYRQDPGLGLRLIYFSYDVKMKEKGDIPEGYSVSREKKERFSLILESASTNQTSMYLCASAGRGGSGNTIYFGEGSWLTVV.

The chain combines TRBV12-3 or TRBV12-4 with TRBJ2-7, with D perhaps TRBD1 (5 bases). V was shortened by 2 bases and J by 6 bases, with 14 bases between the two germline ends. The CDR3 loop spans 14 amino acids. In DNA form, the CDR3 reads TGTGCCAGCAGTTTATTGTCCAGGGAAATCGAGCAGTACTTC. Translating it yields CASSLLSREIEQYF.